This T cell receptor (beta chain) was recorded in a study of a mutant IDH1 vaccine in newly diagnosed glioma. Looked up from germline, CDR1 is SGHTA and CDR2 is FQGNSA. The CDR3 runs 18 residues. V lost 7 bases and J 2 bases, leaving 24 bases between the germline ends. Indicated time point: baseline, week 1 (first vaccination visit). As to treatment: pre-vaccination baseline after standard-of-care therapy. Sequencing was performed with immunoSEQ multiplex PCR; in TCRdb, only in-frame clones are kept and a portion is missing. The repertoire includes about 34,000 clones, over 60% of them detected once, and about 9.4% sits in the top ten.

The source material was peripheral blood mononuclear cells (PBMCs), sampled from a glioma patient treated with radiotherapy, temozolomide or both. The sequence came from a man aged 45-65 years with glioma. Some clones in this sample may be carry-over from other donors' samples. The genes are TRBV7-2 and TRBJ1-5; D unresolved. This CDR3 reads CASTIELTSPAGNQPQHF. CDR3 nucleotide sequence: TGTGCCAGCACCATCGAACTGACAAGCCCGGCGGGCAATCAGCCCCAGCATTTT. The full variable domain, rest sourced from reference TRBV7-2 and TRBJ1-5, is GAGVSQSPSNKVTEKGKDVELRCDPISGHTALYWYRQSLGQGLEFLIYFQGNSAPDKSGLPSDRFSAERTGGSVSTLTIQRTQQEDSAVYLCASTIELTSPAGNQPQHFGDGTRLSIL.